The T cell receptor (beta chain) under discussion was sequenced for a study of glioma-infiltrating T cells. Using RNA template, CDR3s of TCR alpha and beta were amplified with iRepertoire arm-PCR. For one-step reverse transcription and amplification, 100-400 ng of tissue mRNA or PBMC total RNA was used. Using its own MiXCR run on the multiplex PCR reads, TCRdb lists one record per CDR3 protein. The data contain approximately 110,000 distinct CDR3 sequences, about 23% of them singletons. Study findings and constraints: Gliomas, especially low-grade, showed above-expected tissue-blood divergence; non-neoplastic patients showed below. Only very few CDR3 sequences appeared in both tissue and blood.

The CDR3 is made up of 14 amino acids. The V and J ends lost 1 base and 3 bases respectively, with 9 bases between them. The germline CDR1 and CDR2 sequences are KGHSY and FQNENV. Ten or more counts support this clonotype. Its specificity is not known. This chain connects TRBV16 to TRBJ1-1; D not certain. The source of this sequence is a human donor with low-grade glioma or glioblastoma, undergoing nonglioma brain surgery, or in good health (not recorded which). The sequencing input was glioma tissue, nonneoplastic brain tissue, or PBMCs (not recorded which). CDR3 DNA: TGTGCCAGCAGCCAATTTAACAGATACACTGAAGCTTTCTTT. Its translation is CASSQFNRYTEAFF.